This TCR beta chain stems from a study of CD8+CD57+ T cells in acquired aplastic anemia. Whole-study results and caveats: Any difference that existed in CD8+ Simpson's diversity between patients and controls was not significant. Patients and controls shared twenty-nine CD8+ CDR3 sequences, which appeared highly expressed in patients and within their immunodominant clones.

A few counts support this clonotype. The antigen is undetermined. The V end was cut by 5 bases, the J end by 3 bases, with 12 bases between. Germline V lookup: CDR1 KGHDR, CDR2 SFDVKD. The CDR3 is 14 residues long. CD8+CD57+ cell expansion had been shown by flow cytometry in patients chosen for sequencing. CDR3 and TCR beta VDJ profiling relied on a genomic DNA template. TCRdb independently ran MiXCR on the reads; one entry per CDR3 protein. The sample lists under 200,000 distinct CDR3 sequences, around 48% occurring once. The source is a human donor with aplastic anemia. The V call is TRBV24-1, the J call TRBJ2-5; D gene uncertain. The specimen sequenced was sorted CD4+, CD8+, or CD8+CD57+ T cells (not recorded which) from PBMCs. The chain's CDR3 is CATSGRDPKETQYF. The CDR3 coding sequence is TGTGCCACCAGTGGTAGAGATCCTAAAGAGACCCAGTACTTC.